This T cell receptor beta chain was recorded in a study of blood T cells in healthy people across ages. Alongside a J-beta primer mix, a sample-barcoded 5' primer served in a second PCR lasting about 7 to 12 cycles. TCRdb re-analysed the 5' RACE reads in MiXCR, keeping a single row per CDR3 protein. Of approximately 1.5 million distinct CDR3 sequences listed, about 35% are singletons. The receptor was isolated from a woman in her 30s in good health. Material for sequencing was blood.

The CDR3 bases are TGTGCCAGCAGCACGGGACAGGGACATAGGAATACGCAGTATTTT. It codes for CASSTGQGHRNTQYF. This sequence joins TRBV5-6 and TRBJ2-3; 9 bases map to TRBD1. The CDR3 loop spans 15 amino acids. The trim removed 4 bases at V and 7 bases at J, leaving 10 bases unmatched. Germline V gene data show CDR1 as SGHDT and CDR2 as YYEEEE.